This T cell receptor (beta chain) is from a study of Graves' ophthalmopathy and Graves' hyperthyroidism. Study observations and caveats: Cross-validated, the 13-signature model showed 87.88%/81.08% sensitivity/specificity, and 80%/75% in the test set. Blood also harbored most expanded thyroid clonotypes above 0.001 frequency.

This clonotype was seen a single time. Antigen unknown. For repertoire sequencing, the TCR beta CDR3 regions were amplified from RNA transcripts. The library came from an HTBI-primed first-round RT-PCR and a second-round multiplex PCR. Each CDR3 protein is one row after TCRdb ran MiXCR on the multiplex PCR reads. Of hundreds of thousands of distinct CDR3 sequences detected, around 42% appear once; the ten largest clones hold over 40%. Deletions cut 7 bases from V and 6 bases from J, with 12 bases between. CDR3 length equals 13 residues. Isolation of PBMCs was performed using roughly 10 ml of fresh peripheral blood.

This TCR was recovered from an adult man with Graves' ophthalmopathy. Sample: peripheral blood. J is TRBJ2-2 and V is TRBV12-3 or TRBV12-4, with D possibly TRBD2 on 6 matching bases. Here the CDR3 DNA reads TGTGCCAGCAATTTGAGGAGGGCCGGGGAGCTGTTTTTT. Translated: CASNLRRAGELFF.